This T cell receptor (beta chain) stems from a study of blood T cell repertoires in COVID-19. About the research overall: The United States, Italy and Spain were the sources of the acute and convalescent COVID-19 samples. T cells, B-cell-depleted T cells, or PBMCs supplied cDNA or gDNA.

This clone was counted once. Per the original data handling: Scientists estimated how many nucleated cells there were by amplifying reference gene primers. TCRdb's copy holds only in-frame clones and misses some; the assay was immunoSEQ multiplex PCR. From that table come the V and J calls and clone size; the DNA was used to work out D and trimming. The sample has about 10,000 clones; around nine tenths are singletons. V dropped 0 bases and J dropped 4 bases, with 7 bases sitting between them. CDR1 LGHNA and CDR2 YNFKEQ come from the germline V gene. This CDR3 is built from 15 residues. V and J are TRBV4-2 and TRBJ1-6; D gene unclear. The material sequenced was peripheral blood. This TCR came from a human donor in a cohort sampled during active COVID-19. This CDR3 is CASSQDFYYNSPLHF. CDR3 nucleotides: TGTGCCAGCAGCCAAGATTTCTATTATAATTCACCCCTCCACTTT.